Each of the 18 T cell receptor beta chains below was sequenced from the same sample in a study of blood T cell repertoires in COVID-19. Assay: immunoSEQ multiplex PCR; the TCRdb copy retains only in-frame clones and omits some. The sample lists a few hundred thousand clones; more than 65% were seen once. Source material: peripheral blood. The receptors originated from a woman in her fifties or sixties with acute or convalescent COVID-19.

This clone occurred once. The V gene is TRBV18, the J gene TRBJ2-5, with TRBD2 matching 11 bases. CDR3 length: 16 residues. CDR1 is KGHSH and CDR2 is LQKENI in the germline V gene. V lost 5 bases, J lost 1 base, and 6 bases stayed unmatched. Written as DNA, the CDR3 is TGTGCCAGCTCAGCTCTAGCGGGGGGAACCCAAGAGACCCAGTACTTC. Amino acid sequence: CASSALAGGTQETQYF. The variable domain in full, with the rest retrieved from reference TRBV18 and TRBJ2-5, is NAGVMQNPRHLVRRRGQEARLRCSPMKGHSHVYWYRQLPEEGLKFMVYLQKENIIDESGMPKERFSAEFPKEGPSILRIQQVVRGDSAAYFCASSALAGGTQETQYFGPGTRLLVL.

This chain links TRBV3-1 (or the pseudogene TRBV3-2) with TRBJ1-2; the D gene is possibly TRBD1 (6 bases). The V gene's germline CDR1 is LGHDT and CDR2 YNNKEL (reference sequence). The V end lost 8 bases, the J end lost 4 bases, and 11 bases lay between the germline ends. The CDR3 is 12 residues long. CDR3 DNA: TGTGCCAGCGGGGACAAGATCTATGGCTACACCTTC. This codes for CASGDKIYGYTF.

The chain couples TRBV3-1 (or the pseudogene TRBV3-2) to TRBJ1-2; TRBD1 matches 8 bases. The CDR3 has 14 amino acids. Germline trimming cut 3 bases from V and 5 bases from J; bases unmatched to any gene: 5. Germline values: CDR1 LGHDT, CDR2 YNNKEL (reference sequence). As DNA, the CDR3 is TGTGCCAGCAGCCAGACCGGGACAGGATATGGCTACACCTTC. Protein: CASSQTGTGYGYTF.

The chain carries TRBV4-1 and TRBJ1-1; perhaps TRBD1 as D (5 bases). Germline CDR1 MGHRA, CDR2 YSYEKL. Trimming shortened V by 1 base and J by 7 bases, and 10 bases separated the two germline ends. CDR3 size: 13 residues. The CDR3 spells CASSQAPTVEAFF. The DNA of the CDR3 is TGCGCCAGCAGCCAAGCCCCGACAGTTGAAGCTTTCTTT.

The CDR3 spells CASSQGLAGATYEQYF. The DNA for the CDR3 is TGCGCCAGCAGCCAAGGGCTGGCAGGGGCTACCTACGAGCAGTACTTC. The chain uses TRBV4-1 and TRBJ2-7; D might be TRBD1 (6 bases). CDR3 size: 16 residues. V gave up 1 base and J gave up 2 bases, with 15 bases separating them. Germline-derived CDR1 and CDR2 are MGHRA and YSYEKL.

This clone was detected only once. The chain joins TRBV10-3 to TRBJ2-3, with TRBD2 identical over 7 bases. Germline values: CDR1 ENHRY, CDR2 SYGVKD. The CDR3 has 11 residues. J lost 9 bases, V lost 4 bases, and 1 base had no gene match. CDR3 nucleotides: TGTGCCATCAGTGGGGGGGGGACGCAGTATTTT. Protein product: CAISGGGTQYF.

The chain combines TRBV5-1 with TRBJ2-7; 7 bases map to TRBD1. The germline V gene has CDR1 SGHRS and CDR2 YFSETQ. Unmatched junction bases numbered 5, after V lost 3 bases and J lost 2 bases. The CDR3 has 14 amino acids. Here the CDR3 DNA reads TGCGCCAGCAGCTCCCGGGACAGAACCTACGAGCAGTACTTC. It yields the protein CASSSRDRTYEQYF.

The chain recombines TRBV6-5 with TRBJ1-1; maybe TRBD1 (5 bases). V was pared by 6 bases and J by 1 base, with 9 bases between. This CDR3 contains 13 residues. CDR1 and CDR2 from the germline V gene are MNHEY and SVGAGI. The CDR3 loop reads CASRVGRNTEAFF. In nucleotides, the CDR3 is TGTGCCAGCAGGGTGGGGCGGAACACTGAAGCTTTCTTT.

Worth noting for this clone: At one end the junction does not follow the germline gene, possibly because of a read error. The chain joins TRBV10-3 to TRBJ1-2; 9 bases fit TRBD1. CDR3 length: 12 amino acids. Germline V gives CDR1 ENHRY, CDR2 SYGVKD. CDR3 sequence reads: CAINSGTGTFSF. The DNA for the CDR3 is TGTGCCATCAACTCCGGGACAGGGACTTTCTCCTTC.

The chain combines TRBV5-4 with TRBJ2-2; 8 bases are shared with TRBD2. Germline assignment: CDR1 SGHNT and CDR2 YYREEE (reference sequence). The V gene end was trimmed by 4 bases and the J gene end by 1 base; junction bases not matched to a gene: 6. This CDR3 is 16 amino acids long. The CDR3 coding sequence is TGTGCCAGCAGCCAGGGGCTAGCGGGGAACACCGGGGAGCTGTTTTTT. This encodes CASSQGLAGNTGELFF.

The chain couples TRBV5-8 to TRBJ1-1; D is ambiguous. CDR3 length equals 15 residues. The ends were cut back, 5 bases at V and 0 bases at J, with 14 bases in the middle. Germline loops: CDR1 SGHTS, CDR2 YDEGEE. In nucleotides, the CDR3 is TGTGCCAGCAGGTACCCCGGGGTTATGAACACTGAAGCTTTCTTT. It is translated as CASRYPGVMNTEAFF.

The chain employs TRBV6-5 and TRBJ1-5, with D perhaps TRBD1 (5 bases). Germline lookup yields CDR1 MNHEY and CDR2 SVGAGI. Trimming removed 7 bases from V and 3 bases from J, with 16 bases in between. The CDR3 totals 15 residues. The DNA of the CDR3 is TGTGCCAGCACCCCATTAGTAGGGGCCAATCAGCCCCAGCATTTT. The encoded protein is CASTPLVGANQPQHF.

Only one count was recorded for this clone. CDR3 residues: CASSQEQAYSNQPQHF. The CDR3 nucleotides read TGCGCCAGCAGCCAAGAACAGGCCTATAGCAATCAGCCCCAGCATTTT. This sequence joins TRBV4-1 and TRBJ1-5; TRBD1 might be the D (5 bases). Germline V gene sequence: CDR1 MGHRA, CDR2 YSYEKL. CDR3 size: 16 residues. V was cut by 0 bases and J by 0 bases, with 9 bases left in between.

The chain links TRBV9 to TRBJ2-7; 9 nucleotides match TRBD2. The CDR3 is 15 residues long. The V gene end was trimmed by 1 base and the J gene end by 6 bases; junction bases not matched to a gene: 8. Germline values: CDR1 SGDLS, CDR2 YYNGEE. Written as DNA, the CDR3 is TGTGCCAGCAGCGTATTAGCGGGGGAAGGGGGCGAGCAGTACTTC. It encodes CASSVLAGEGGEQYF. Full variable domain (rest looked up from reference TRBV9 and TRBJ2-7): DSGVTQTPKHLITATGQRVTLRCSPRSGDLSVYWYQQSLDQGLQFLIQYYNGEERAKGNILERFSAQQFPDLHSELNLSSLELGDSALYFCASSVLAGEGGEQYFGPGTRLTVT.

Remarks on this clone: Other nucleotide sequences in the sample specify the same CDR3. The chain couples TRBV4-1 to TRBJ1-4, with a weak D call TRBD1 (5 bases). This CDR3 is 15 amino acids long. V gave up 2 bases and J gave up 8 bases, with 15 bases separating them. CDR1 is MGHRA, CDR2 YSYEKL, per germline. The DNA of the CDR3 is TGCGCCAGCAGCCAACCCGGGCAGGGAGGGGAAAAACTGTTTTTT. Translation: CASSQPGQGGEKLFF.

The chain carries TRBV9 and TRBJ2-6, with D hard to call. With 3 bases removed from V and 0 bases from J, the gap between germline ends came to 4 bases. The CDR3 length is 14 residues. Looked up from germline, CDR1 is SGDLS and CDR2 is YYNGEE. As DNA, the CDR3 is TGTGCCAGCAGCGGTTACTCTGGGGCCAACGTCCTGACTTTC. As protein: CASSGYSGANVLTF.

The rearrangement uses TRBV11-2 and TRBJ1-3; TRBD1 is a possible D gene (5 bases). Between the trimmed V and J ends, which lost 8 bases and 1 base, there was a span of 18 bases. The CDR3 sequence is 16 residues long. CDR1 is SGHAT, CDR2 FQNNGV, per germline. The CDR3 DNA sequence: TGTGCCAGCCAAGGGTCAGCAGGGCCATCTGGAAACACCATATATTTT. The encoded protein is CASQGSAGPSGNTIYF.

This clone was observed a single time. The genes are TRBV10-3 and TRBJ2-7, with D possibly being TRBD1 (6 bases). V lost 10 bases and J lost 0, with 22 bases in between. The CDR3 spans 16 residues. CDR1 is ENHRY, CDR2 SYGVKD, per germline. Here the CDR3 reads CATQKGSSDSSYEQYF. CDR3 in DNA: TGTGCCACCCAGAAGGGGTCGTCGGACAGCTCCTACGAGCAGTACTTC.